One and the same sample provided the 27 T cell receptor beta chains below, sequenced in a study of blood T cell repertoires in COVID-19. TCRdb's copy holds only in-frame clones and misses some; the assay was immunoSEQ multiplex PCR. The sample contains under 250,000 clones, over 80% of which appear only once. Sequencing used peripheral blood. These receptors came from a man aged 25-45 years who had recovered from COVID-19.

Remarks on this clone: A much larger clone lies one base from this, so it may be a read error. V is TRBV15 and J is TRBJ2-3; the D gene is possibly TRBD2 (6 bases). The CDR3 is 17 residues long. The germline gives CDR1 LNHNV, CDR2 YYDKDF (reference sequence). The V and J ends lost 0 bases and 6 bases respectively, with 19 bases between them. Written as DNA, the CDR3 is TGTGCCACCAGCAGAGATCTCCCTGCGGGGAGGTCGGATACGCAGTATTTT. It translates to CATSRDLPAGRSDTQYF.

The CDR3 sequence: CASSLEASGVETQYF. The CDR3, as DNA: TGCGCCAGCAGCTTGGAGGCTAGCGGGGTCGAGACCCAGTACTTC. V and J are TRBV5-1 and TRBJ2-5; TRBD2 agrees at 9 bases. Germline assignment: CDR1 SGHRS and CDR2 YFSETQ. The length of the CDR3 is 15 residues. After removal of 0 bases from V and 5 bases from J, the junction contained 5 bases not matched to a gene.

V and J are TRBV10-3 and TRBJ1-1; D is perhaps TRBD1 (6 bases). CDR1 ENHRY and CDR2 SYGVKD come from the germline V gene. V shed 6 bases and J shed 0 bases, with 8 bases lying between them. The CDR3 totals 13 residues. The CDR3: CAISDRMNTEAFF. The CDR3 nucleotides read TGTGCCATCAGCGACAGGATGAACACTGAAGCTTTCTTT.

The gene calls are TRBV7-8 and TRBJ2-1, with 7 bases matching TRBD1. CDR3 size: 16 residues. The V gene end was trimmed by 2 bases and the J gene end by 9 bases; junction bases not matched to a gene: 13. Germline CDR1 reads SGHVS; CDR2 reads FQNEAQ. In DNA, the CDR3 is TGTGCCAGCAGCTTAAGCCTCTTTAAAGGGGGCGGTGAGCAGTTCTTC. Protein product: CASSLSLFKGGGEQFF.

This sequence joins TRBV9 and TRBJ2-1; 7 bases agree with TRBD1. With 0 bases clipped from V and 12 bases from J, the junction kept 12 bases outside the gene matches. Per the germline V gene, CDR1 is SGDLS and CDR2 is YYNGEE. The CDR3 sequence is 15 residues long. CDR3 amino acids: CASSVARGKQGRQFF. The CDR3 DNA reads TGTGCCAGCAGCGTAGCCAGGGGGAAACAGGGTAGGCAGTTCTTC.

The gene calls are TRBV2 and TRBJ2-1; the D gene is possibly TRBD1 (5 bases). CDR3 length: 13 amino acids. Germline V gives CDR1 SNHLY, CDR2 FYNNEI. The V and J ends lost 5 bases and 5 bases respectively, with 10 bases between them. As DNA, the CDR3 is TGTGCCAGCAGTCCCGACAGCAACAATGAGCAGTTCTTC. This codes for CASSPDSNNEQFF.

The rearrangement uses TRBV19 and TRBJ2-7, with D tentatively TRBD1 (5 bases). Germline V gives CDR1 LNHDA, CDR2 SQIVND (reference sequence). The CDR3 consists of 15 residues. The germline V and J ends were trimmed by 2 bases and 5 bases, with 16 bases remaining between them. The DNA for the CDR3 is TGTGCCAGTAGTATATCGCAGGGTGGTCGACACGAGCAGTACTTC. This codes for CASSISQGGRHEQYF.

This clone was seen more than once but under ten times. V gene TRBV6-6 combines with J gene TRBJ1-3; no reliable D call. Germline V gene lookup returns CDR1 MNHNY and CDR2 SVGAGI (reference sequence). V was trimmed by 8 bases and J by 4 bases, leaving 6 bases between them. This CDR3 spans 11 amino acids. CDR3 in amino acids: CASLSGNTIYF. The DNA for the CDR3 is TGTGCCAGCCTTTCCGGAAACACCATATATTTT.

The V gene is TRBV3-1 (or the pseudogene TRBV3-2), the J gene TRBJ2-7; D remains ambiguous. Trimming stripped 0 bases from V and 2 bases from J, with 11 bases between. Per the germline V gene, CDR1 is LGHDT and CDR2 is YNNKEL (reference sequence). The CDR3 has 15 residues. CDR3 residues: CASSQDSHSPYEQYF. CDR3 nucleotide sequence: TGTGCCAGCAGCCAAGATTCGCACAGCCCCTACGAGCAGTACTTC.

The V gene is TRBV3-1 (or the pseudogene TRBV3-2), the J gene TRBJ1-6, with 7 bases aligning to TRBD1. The V segment lost 7 bases and the J segment 9 bases; nucleotides outside the gene matches: 12. The CDR3 has 15 amino acids. Per germline, CDR1 LGHDT and CDR2 YNNKEL (reference sequence). The DNA for the CDR3 is TGTGCCAGCACTGGACCGACAGGGTTCGGTTCACCCCTCCACTTT. Translation: CASTGPTGFGSPLHF.

Details on this clone: The junction does not match germline at one end; this may be a read error. The rearrangement uses TRBV5-1 and TRBJ2-1; D possibly corresponds to TRBD2 (5 bases). This CDR3 has 12 amino acids. The germline V gene has CDR1 SGHRS and CDR2 YFSETQ. In DNA, the CDR3 is TGCGCCAGCGGCTTGGAACGGGGTGAGCAGTTCTTC. Amino acid sequence: CASGLERGEQFF.

The chain links TRBV9 to TRBJ1-2, with 7 nucleotides matching TRBD1. Trimming removed 0 bases from V and 5 bases from J; junction bases left unmatched: 13. Germline assignment: CDR1 SGDLS and CDR2 YYNGEE. This CDR3 has 17 residues. Written as DNA, the CDR3 is TGTGCCAGCAGCGTAGGGGCAGGGGGTCTTATGGAGTATGGCTACACCTTC. This translates into CASSVGAGGLMEYGYTF.

This rearrangement joins TRBV4-1 to TRBJ2-3; tentative D call: TRBD2 (5 bases). The CDR3 loop spans 16 amino acids. CDR1 is MGHRA and CDR2 is YSYEKL in the germline V gene. V was trimmed by 0 bases and J by 1 base, leaving 11 bases between them. The CDR3 bases are TGCGCCAGCAGCCAAGATTACATCGGGGGCACAGATACGCAGTATTTT. This codes for CASSQDYIGGTDTQYF.

V gene TRBV5-1 combines with J gene TRBJ1-2; the match to TRBD1 covers 7 bases. CDR1 and CDR2 from the germline V gene are SGHRS and YFSETQ. The CDR3 length is 15 residues. J gave up 8 bases and V 0 bases, and 10 bases lay outside the gene matches. CDR3 sequence (DNA): TGCGCCAGCAGCTTGGCCGTAGGGGGCGCAGGGGGCTACACCTTC. This gives the protein CASSLAVGGAGGYTF. The complete variable domain, with remaining parts taken from reference TRBV5-1 and TRBJ1-2, reads KAGVTQTPRYLIKTRGQQVTLSCSPISGHRSVSWYQQTPGQGLQFLFEYFSETQRNKGNFPGRFSGRQFSNSRSEMNVSTLELGDSALYLCASSLAVGGAGGYTFGSGTRLTVV.

CDR3 residues: CASSQDFPIYEQYV. As DNA, the CDR3 is TGTGCCAGCAGCCAAGATTTCCCTATCTACGAGCAGTACGTC. This sequence joins TRBV3-1 (or the pseudogene TRBV3-2) and TRBJ2-7; D is ambiguous. CDR3 size: 14 residues. The germline V gene encodes CDR1 LGHDT and CDR2 YNNKEL (reference sequence). Trimming left V 0 bases short and J 3 bases short, with 9 bases between.

The rearrangement joins TRBV3-1 (or the pseudogene TRBV3-2) to TRBJ2-7; 7 positions match TRBD1. V lost 2 bases, J lost 4 bases, and 8 bases stayed unmatched. The CDR3 covers 15 residues. Germline V gene data show CDR1 as LGHDT and CDR2 as YNNKEL (reference sequence). The CDR3 region is CASSQYGQVRYEQYF. CDR3 sequence (DNA): TGTGCCAGCAGCCAATACGGACAGGTCCGATACGAGCAGTACTTC.

The J gene is TRBJ1-1, the V gene TRBV6-5; D unresolved. Germline CDR1 and CDR2: MNHEY and SVGAGI. The CDR3 sequence is 11 residues long. Trimming shortened V by 6 bases and J by 1 base, and 3 bases separated the two germline ends. The CDR3 reads CASSKNTEAFF. CDR3 in DNA: TGTGCCAGCAGCAAGAACACTGAAGCTTTCTTT.

CDR3 sequence: CASSVGLLRTDTQYF. The CDR3 DNA follows: TGTGCCAGCAGCGTGGGACTTCTCCGGACAGATACGCAGTATTTT. The chain employs TRBV9 and TRBJ2-3; TRBD2 is a possible D gene (6 bases). Per the germline V gene, CDR1 is SGDLS and CDR2 is YYNGEE. This CDR3 comprises 15 residues. V dropped 2 bases and J dropped 3 bases, with 13 bases sitting between them.

The chain couples TRBV4-2 to TRBJ2-1, with 8 bases lining up with TRBD2. The CDR3 consists of 15 residues. V lost 2 bases and J lost 4; bases outside the gene matches: 4. Germline lookup yields CDR1 LGHNA and CDR2 YNFKEQ. This CDR3 is CASSQKASGYNEQFF. CDR3 nucleotide sequence: TGTGCCAGCAGCCAAAAGGCTAGCGGGTACAATGAGCAGTTCTTC.

The chain is built from TRBV9 and TRBJ1-6; the match to TRBD1 covers 7 bases. Germline values: CDR1 SGDLS, CDR2 YYNGEE. V shed 0 bases and J 6 bases; nucleotides not matched to a gene: 9. The CDR3 extends over 17 amino acids. In DNA, the CDR3 is TGTGCCAGCAGCGTAGGCCCCTTGGCAGGGGGTAATTCACCCCTCCACTTT. This sequence encodes CASSVGPLAGGNSPLHF.

This clone showed up just a few times. J is TRBJ1-6 and V is TRBV6-5; tentative D call: TRBD1 (6 bases). The germline V and J ends were trimmed by 7 bases and 14 bases, with 12 bases remaining between them. CDR1 and CDR2 from the germline V gene are MNHEY and SVGAGI. The CDR3 is 11 residues long. CDR3 residues: CASTGGQSLHF. The CDR3, as DNA: TGTGCCAGCACTGGAGGACAGTCCCTCCACTTT.

The table lists this clone with a few counts. The chain recombines TRBV7-9 with TRBJ1-1, with D possibly being TRBD1 (5 bases). The CDR3 is made up of 17 amino acids. V was clipped by 5 bases and J by 1 base, with 20 bases between them. Germline assignment: CDR1 SEHNR and CDR2 FQNEAQ (reference sequence). The DNA for the CDR3 is TGTGCCAGCAGCACCCGGGGGAAGGGAAAAGGGAACACTGAAGCTTTCTTT. Its protein product is CASSTRGKGKGNTEAFF. The variable domain in full, completed from reference TRBV7-9 and TRBJ1-1, reads DTGVSQNPRHKITKRGQNVTFRCDPISEHNRLYWYRQTLGQGPEFLTYFQNEAQLEKSRLLSDRFSAERPKGSFSTLEIQRTEQGDSAMYLCASSTRGKGKGNTEAFFGQGTRLTVV.

The table lists this clone with a few counts. The chain carries TRBV5-4 and TRBJ1-2; 10 positions agree with TRBD1. The CDR3 is made up of 14 amino acids. Germline CDR1 and CDR2: SGHNT and YYREEE (reference sequence). With V trimmed by 4 bases and J by 6 bases, 6 bases remained unmatched. The CDR3 reads CASSGDRGDNGYTF. The CDR3 region has the DNA TGTGCCAGCAGCGGGGACAGGGGAGATAATGGCTACACCTTC.

The chain's CDR3 is CASNHRDISHEQYV. In DNA form, the CDR3 reads TGTGCCAGCAACCACCGGGACATTTCCCACGAGCAGTACGTC. The J gene is TRBJ2-7, the V gene TRBV19; weak D call: TRBD1 (6 bases). This CDR3 is built from 14 residues. Deletions cut 9 bases from V and 5 bases from J, with 20 bases between. Germline CDR1 reads LNHDA; CDR2 reads SQIVND (reference sequence).

The chain uses TRBV5-1 and TRBJ2-1; 7 nucleotides agree with TRBD2. The CDR3 loop spans 12 amino acids. With 2 bases clipped from V and 7 bases from J, the junction kept 0 bases outside the gene matches. Germline V lookup: CDR1 SGHRS, CDR2 YFSETQ. The CDR3 spells CASSLAGNEQFF. Here the CDR3 DNA reads TGCGCCAGCAGCTTAGCGGGAAATGAGCAGTTCTTC.

The chain links TRBV5-4 to TRBJ1-2; TRBD1 might be the D (5 bases). CDR3 length equals 13 residues. Per the germline V gene, CDR1 is SGHNT and CDR2 is YYREEE (reference sequence). V lost 3 bases, J lost 13 bases, and 19 bases lay in between. CDR3 nucleotides: TGTGCCAGCAGCTCAGCGGGGGGTGGCTTAGTCACCTTC. Its protein is CASSSAGGGLVTF. Using reference TRBV5-4 and TRBJ1-2 for the parts outside the CDR3, the full variable domain is ETGVTQSPTHLIKTRGQQVTLRCSSQSGHNTVSWYQQALGQGPQFIFQYYREEENGRGNFPPRFSGLQFPNYSSELNVNALELDDSALYLCASSSAGGGLVTFGSGTRLTVV.

The chain combines TRBV7-9 with TRBJ2-1; a weak D match, TRBD2 (5 bases). Germline CDR1 is SEHNR and CDR2 is FQNEAQ (reference sequence). The CDR3 length is 14 residues. V was trimmed by 1 base and J by 8 bases, leaving 12 bases between them. This CDR3 reads CASSLVPGRDEQFF. CDR3 coding DNA: TGTGCCAGCAGCTTAGTACCGGGAAGGGATGAGCAGTTCTTC.